The 25 T cell receptor beta chains given below trace back to one sample, sequenced in a study of T cell changes during pregnancy in multiple sclerosis. Assay used: immunoSEQ multiplex PCR; TCRdb lists only in-frame clones, some missing. The repertoire consists of around 130,000 clones, with less than 97% occurring once and the leading ten covering 0.44%. The material sequenced was peripheral blood, taken after pregnancy. These receptors were collected from a female donor with multiple sclerosis, enrolled in a pregnancy study.

The CDR3 protein is CASGKAGVLGTDTQYF. Written as DNA, the CDR3 is TGTGCCAGCGGGAAAGCGGGAGTGCTCGGCACAGATACGCAGTATTTT. This sequence joins TRBV28 and TRBJ2-3; TRBD2 agrees at 8 bases. There are 16 residues in the CDR3. The germline V gene encodes CDR1 MDHEN and CDR2 SYDVKM. The V and J ends lost 8 bases and 1 base, in that order; junction bases with no gene match: 11. The entire variable domain, with the rest obtained from reference TRBV28 and TRBJ2-3, is as follows: DVKVTQSSRYLVKRTGEKVFLECVQDMDHENMFWYRQDPGLGLRLIYFSYDVKMKEKGDIPEGYSVSREKKERFSLILESASTNQTSMYLCASGKAGVLGTDTQYFGPGTRLTVL.

The chain carries TRBV6-6 and TRBJ2-7; 7 bases match TRBD1. Germline V gene data show CDR1 as MNHNY and CDR2 as SVGAGI (reference sequence). The CDR3 consists of 15 residues. J lost 4 bases, V lost 5 bases, and 11 bases had no gene match. The CDR3 region has the DNA TGTGCCAGCAGTCCCGAAGGGGGCTATTCTTACGAGCAGTACTTC. Translation gives CASSPEGGYSYEQYF.

This clone appeared a single time. The chain is built from TRBV30 and TRBJ1-4; TRBD1 matches 8 bases. This CDR3 has 14 amino acids. Germline V gives CDR1 GTSNPN, CDR2 SVGIG (reference sequence). J was trimmed by 4 bases and V by 2 bases; bases with no gene match: 3. CDR3 loop: CAWSRDRGNEKLFF. The CDR3 DNA follows: TGTGCCTGGAGTCGAGACAGGGGTAATGAAAAACTGTTTTTT.

V gene TRBV5-1 combines with J gene TRBJ1-2; 8 bases align to TRBD1. Germline V lookup: CDR1 SGHRS, CDR2 YFSETQ. The CDR3 is 14 amino acids. V shed 2 bases and J 0 bases; nucleotides not matched to a gene: 0. CDR3 region: CASSLQGANYGYTF. DNA of the CDR3: TGCGCCAGCAGCTTACAGGGGGCTAACTATGGCTACACCTTC.

This clone showed up just once. The genes are TRBV28 and TRBJ2-7, with D unresolved. Germline CDR1 MDHEN, CDR2 SYDVKM. The CDR3 length is 11 residues. With 8 bases removed from V and 3 bases from J, the gap between germline ends came to 8 bases. DNA of the CDR3: TGTGCCAGCCTGTCGGGCTACGAGCAGTACTTC. Amino acids: CASLSGYEQYF.

The V and J genes are TRBV5-1 and TRBJ1-2, with D uncertain. The CDR3 loop spans 11 amino acids. Germline CDR1 SGHRS, CDR2 YFSETQ. Trimming took 4 bases from V and 7 from J, leaving 8 bases between them. CDR3 DNA: TGCGCCAGCAGCCCCGGAGCTGGCTACACCTTC. Translated, it gives CASSPGAGYTF.

The gene calls are TRBV4-1 and TRBJ2-7; 10 nucleotides line up with TRBD2. The J segment lost 1 base and the V segment lost 5 bases, leaving 5 bases of the junction unmatched. The CDR3 extends over 15 amino acids. Germline CDR1 is MGHRA and CDR2 is YSYEKL. CDR3 amino acids: CASSLKTSGSYEQYF. The CDR3, as DNA: TGCGCCAGCAGCTTGAAGACTAGCGGGTCCTACGAGCAGTACTTC.

Comment on this clone: This CDR3 is also generated by other DNA sequences in the sample. The V gene is TRBV5-1, the J gene TRBJ2-5; D uncertain. The CDR3 has 12 residues. V dropped 0 bases and J dropped 5 bases, with 5 bases sitting between them. Per the germline V gene, CDR1 is SGHRS and CDR2 is YFSETQ. In nucleotides, the CDR3 is TGCGCCAGCAGCTTGGCCGGGGAGACCCAGTACTTC. It translates to CASSLAGETQYF.

This sequence joins TRBV29-1 and TRBJ1-1; D unresolved. The germline CDR1 and CDR2 sequences are SQVTM and ANQGSEA. The CDR3 has 15 residues. Trimming shortened V by 7 bases and J by 3 bases, and 21 bases separated the two germline ends. CDR3 DNA sequence: TGCAGCGCACGTATTCACCCCGTCGGGGACACTGAAGCTTTCTTT. Encoded protein: CSARIHPVGDTEAFF.

The chain is built from TRBV7-2 and TRBJ2-1; TRBD2 matches 9 bases. This CDR3 contains 15 residues. With 5 bases clipped from V and 6 bases from J, the junction kept 8 bases outside the gene matches. Germline lookup yields CDR1 SGHTA and CDR2 FQGNSA. CDR3 sequence reads: CASSPIAGVFNEQFF. DNA of the CDR3: TGTGCCAGCAGCCCAATAGCGGGAGTCTTCAATGAGCAGTTCTTC. The full variable domain, with the rest looked up from reference TRBV7-2 and TRBJ2-1, is GAGVSQSPSNKVTEKGKDVELRCDPISGHTALYWYRQSLGQGLEFLIYFQGNSAPDKSGLPSDRFSAERTGGSVSTLTIQRTQQEDSAVYLCASSPIAGVFNEQFFGPGTRLTVL.

V gene TRBV5-1 combines with J gene TRBJ2-7; D is unresolved. Trimming pared 1 base from V and 6 bases from J, leaving 11 bases between. This CDR3 comprises 13 residues. CDR1 and CDR2 from the germline V gene are SGHRS and YFSETQ. CDR3 amino acids: CASSLSSVREQYF. The CDR3, as DNA: TGCGCCAGCAGCTTGTCCTCGGTCCGCGAGCAGTACTTC.

V gene TRBV18 combines with J gene TRBJ2-5, with TRBD2 identical over 9 bases. CDR1 and CDR2 from the germline V gene are KGHSH and LQKENI. Trimming took 4 bases from V and 0 from J; bases not matched to a gene: 15. CDR3 length: 19 residues. In DNA form, the CDR3 reads TGTGCCAGCTCACTCGACTCCCCGGGAACTAGCGGGTACCAAGAGACCCAGTACTTC. Protein product: CASSLDSPGTSGYQETQYF.

The chain links TRBV18 to TRBJ2-7; 11 bases line up with TRBD2. This CDR3 has 16 amino acids. Germline values: CDR1 KGHSH, CDR2 LQKENI. The J segment lost 2 bases and the V segment lost 2 bases, leaving 5 bases of the junction unmatched. In nucleotides, the CDR3 is TGTGCCAGCTCACCAAATTTAGCGGGAGGGGCCTACGAGCAGTACTTC. Encoded protein: CASSPNLAGGAYEQYF.

The chain joins TRBV28 to TRBJ2-1, with D perhaps TRBD2 (5 bases). Germline CDR1 is MDHEN and CDR2 is SYDVKM. V dropped 3 bases and J dropped 5 bases, with 14 bases sitting between them. The CDR3 is 15 amino acids. Here the CDR3 DNA reads TGTGCCAGCAGTTTGGACTCCCGACCCCACAATGAGCAGTTCTTC. It encodes CASSLDSRPHNEQFF.

The chain joins TRBV14 to TRBJ2-7; no reliable D call. CDR1 and CDR2 (germline): SGHDN, FVKESK. The V gene lost 4 bases and the J gene lost 0 bases, with 13 bases spanning the gap. The CDR3 sequence is 15 residues long. The CDR3 loop reads CASSLSLVSSYEQYF. DNA for the CDR3: TGTGCCAGCAGCCTTAGTCTGGTGAGCTCCTACGAGCAGTACTTC.

This clone appeared once. The rearrangement joins TRBV4-2 to TRBJ2-1, with D perhaps TRBD2 (6 bases). In germline, CDR1 is LGHNA, CDR2 YNFKEQ. Trimming removed 6 bases at V and 8 bases at J, with 20 bases between. This CDR3 is 15 amino acids long. CDR3 protein: CASSSSGTGSYEQFF. DNA of the CDR3: TGTGCCAGCAGTTCCTCCGGGACTGGGTCGTATGAGCAGTTCTTC.

The CDR3 nucleotides are TGTGCCAGCAGTTTACCGCAGGCTAGCGGGGTCGCCCGGGAGCTGTTTTTT. Translated: CASSLPQASGVARELFF. V is TRBV27 and J is TRBJ2-2, with 9 bases aligning to TRBD2. Germline trimming cut 2 bases from V and 9 bases from J; bases unmatched to any gene: 13. Looked up from germline, CDR1 is MNHEY and CDR2 is SMNVEV (reference sequence). There are 17 residues in the CDR3.

The chain is built from TRBV7-9 and TRBJ2-7, with 11 bases matching TRBD1. Germline loops: CDR1 SEHNR, CDR2 FQNEAQ (reference sequence). This CDR3 has 16 amino acids. With V trimmed by 4 bases and J by 2 bases, 7 bases remained unmatched. CDR3 loop: CASSSRVGQGAYEQYF. The CDR3 nucleotides read TGTGCCAGCAGCTCAAGAGTGGGACAGGGGGCCTACGAGCAGTACTTC. Filled out from reference TRBV7-9 and TRBJ2-7, the complete variable domain reads DTGVSQNPRHKITKRGQNVTFRCDPISEHNRLYWYRQTLGQGPEFLTYFQNEAQLEKSRLLSDRFSAERPKGSFSTLEIQRTEQGDSAMYLCASSSRVGQGAYEQYFGPGTRLTVT.

The rearrangement joins TRBV5-1 to TRBJ2-7; D may be TRBD1 (6 bases). CDR3 length: 17 residues. The germline gives CDR1 SGHRS, CDR2 YFSETQ. V shed 3 bases and J shed 3 bases, with 22 bases lying between them. The CDR3 DNA reads as TGCGCCAGCAGCTCGCAGGGGCAGGGGATAAAATACTACGAGCAGTACTTC. It encodes CASSSQGQGIKYYEQYF. Full variable domain (remainder filled in from reference TRBV5-1 and TRBJ2-7): KAGVTQTPRYLIKTRGQQVTLSCSPISGHRSVSWYQQTPGQGLQFLFEYFSETQRNKGNFPGRFSGRQFSNSRSEMNVSTLELGDSALYLCASSSQGQGIKYYEQYFGPGTRLTVT.

The rearrangement uses TRBV5-4 and TRBJ2-7; D not certain. The CDR3 loop spans 14 amino acids. The germline gives CDR1 SGHNT, CDR2 YYREEE (reference sequence). Trimming stripped 0 bases from V and 4 bases from J, with 11 bases between. The CDR3 bases are TGTGCCAGCAGCTTGGGACATAGGCAGTACGAGCAGTACTTC. It specifies CASSLGHRQYEQYF. Based on the CDR3 plus reference TRBV5-4 and TRBJ2-7, the full variable domain is ETGVTQSPTHLIKTRGQQVTLRCSSQSGHNTVSWYQQALGQGPQFIFQYYREEENGRGNFPPRFSGLQFPNYSSELNVNALELDDSALYLCASSLGHRQYEQYFGPGTRLTVT.

This sequence joins TRBV30 and TRBJ2-1; 12 bases agree with TRBD2. The germline V gene encodes CDR1 GTSNPN and CDR2 SVGIG (reference sequence). V lost 4 bases and J lost 9; bases outside the gene matches: 13. The CDR3 is made up of 16 amino acids. For the CDR3, the DNA is TGTGCCTGGAAAGGTCAACGACTAGCGGGAGCTGGTGAGCAGTTCTTC. This sequence encodes CAWKGQRLAGAGEQFF.

This chain uses TRBV18 with TRBJ1-5; 10 bases are shared with TRBD1. The trim removed 2 bases at V and 6 bases at J, leaving 7 bases unmatched. CDR3 size: 16 residues. In germline, CDR1 is KGHSH, CDR2 LQKENI. CDR3 sequence reads: CASSPSLGDRGQPQHF. CDR3 sequence (DNA): TGTGCCAGCTCACCATCCCTTGGGGACAGGGGTCAGCCCCAGCATTTT.

This chain links TRBV28 with TRBJ2-2; D is possibly TRBD1 (7 bases). This CDR3 has 16 residues. V gave up 1 base and J gave up 6 bases, with 15 bases separating them. Germline CDR1 reads MDHEN; CDR2 reads SYDVKM. As DNA, the CDR3 is TGTGCCAGCAGTTTATTCCCCACAGGGGAGGCCGGGGAGCTGTTTTTT. Translated: CASSLFPTGEAGELFF.

The chain recombines TRBV11-2 with TRBJ2-5; 12 nucleotides agree with TRBD2. V dropped 4 bases and J dropped 4; count of bases not matched to a gene: 4. Germline values: CDR1 SGHAT, CDR2 FQNNGV. This CDR3 has 15 amino acids. CDR3 residues: CASSYLAGGGETQYF. The DNA for the CDR3 is TGTGCCAGCAGCTACCTAGCGGGAGGGGGAGAGACCCAGTACTTC.

The chain couples TRBV30 to TRBJ1-6, with 9 bases that match TRBD1. This CDR3 spans 13 amino acids. Germline CDR1 and CDR2: GTSNPN and SVGIG (reference sequence). The V and J ends lost 5 bases and 7 bases, in that order; junction bases with no gene match: 3. CDR3 DNA sequence: TGTGCCTGGGGACAGGGGTTAAATTCACCCCTCCACTTT. It codes for CAWGQGLNSPLHF.